The 10 T cell receptor beta chains below all came from one sample that was sequenced in a study of blood T cell repertoires in COVID-19. Repertoires were generated with immunoSEQ multiplex PCR, while TCRdb's copy carries only in-frame clones and drops some. The repertoire holds some 90,000 clones, about 80% seen once, with 15% to 20% in the top ten. Sequenced material: peripheral blood. Receptor source: a human donor in a cohort sampled during active COVID-19.

This clone was observed once. The rearrangement uses TRBV5-3 and TRBJ2-7, with D maybe TRBD2 (5 bases). TRBV5-3 is marked as an open reading frame, function uncertain. The CDR3 contains 16 residues. V lost 0 bases to trimming and J lost 4 bases, with 17 bases between them. CDR3 in amino acids: CARSLARGRGRYEQYF. CDR3 sequence (DNA): TGTGCCAGAAGCTTGGCCAGAGGTAGAGGGAGATACGAGCAGTACTTC.

The V call is TRBV29-1, the J call TRBJ1-4, with 11 bases aligning to TRBD1. Germline V gene sequence: CDR1 SQVTM, CDR2 ANQGSEA. The CDR3 covers 13 residues. After removal of 7 bases from V and 6 bases from J, the junction contained 4 bases not matched to a gene. CDR3 sequence reads: CSGRDRGDEKLFF. The CDR3 DNA follows: TGCAGCGGCCGGGACAGGGGGGATGAAAAACTGTTTTTT.

This chain uses TRBV2 with TRBJ2-6; 9 bases are shared with TRBD2. Germline-derived CDR1 and CDR2 are SNHLY and FYNNEI. V was clipped by 6 bases and J by 0 bases; unmatched bases: 9. The CDR3 spans 18 residues. The CDR3, as DNA: TGTGCCAGCAGATGGCGGGAGGGGGGAAGCTCTGGGGCCAACGTCCTGACTTTC. Amino acids: CASRWREGGSSGANVLTF.

The chain is built from TRBV19 and TRBJ1-2; 12 positions agree with TRBD1. CDR3 length: 20 residues. Germline V lookup: CDR1 LNHDA, CDR2 SQIVND (reference sequence). The V gene end was trimmed by 3 bases and the J gene end by 8 bases; junction bases not matched to a gene: 22. The CDR3 coding sequence is TGTGCCAGTAGTATCGCTTCGGGGATCGGGACAGGGGGCCGTCGATGGGGCTACACCTTC. Protein: CASSIASGIGTGGRRWGYTF. The whole variable domain, filled in from reference TRBV19 and TRBJ1-2, reads DGGITQSPKYLFRKEGQNVTLSCEQNLNHDAMYWYRQDPGQGLRLIYYSQIVNDFQKGDIAEGYSVSREKKESFPLTVTSAQKNPTAFYLCASSIASGIGTGGRRWGYTFGSGTRLTVV.

This chain joins TRBV6-1 and TRBJ1-1; the D is unclear. The CDR3 runs to 13 residues. Trimming shortened V by 2 bases and J by 7 bases, and 11 bases separated the two germline ends. Germline assignment: CDR1 MNHNS and CDR2 SASEGT. CDR3 loop: CASSEIRGFEAFF. The CDR3 DNA reads as TGTGCCAGCAGTGAAATCCGAGGGTTTGAAGCTTTCTTT.

This sequence joins TRBV29-1 and TRBJ1-1; 7 bases fit TRBD1. The CDR3 contains 12 residues. Losses at the gene ends were 4 bases for V and 4 bases for J; bases not matched to a gene: 3. The germline V gene encodes CDR1 SQVTM and CDR2 ANQGSEA. Here the CDR3 reads CSVVSGGTEAFF. CDR3 in DNA: TGCAGCGTTGTCTCAGGGGGCACTGAAGCTTTCTTT.

The chain has TRBV3-1 (or the pseudogene TRBV3-2) and TRBJ1-5; 7 bases are a match to TRBD1. Germline V CDR1 and CDR2: LGHDT, YNNKEL (reference sequence). This CDR3 comprises 14 residues. After removal of 3 bases from V and 3 bases from J, the junction contained 2 bases not matched to a gene. The CDR3 reads CASSQTGNNQPQHF. CDR3 DNA sequence: TGTGCCAGCAGCCAGACAGGGAACAATCAGCCCCAGCATTTT.

This chain links TRBV18 with TRBJ1-1, with D possibly matching TRBD1 (6 bases). The V and J ends lost 6 bases and 2 bases respectively, with 13 bases between them. Per the germline V gene, CDR1 is KGHSH and CDR2 is LQKENI. The CDR3 has 14 amino acids. The CDR3 DNA is TGTGCCAGCTCCCTCGGACAGCTCAACACTGAAGCTTTCTTT. Protein: CASSLGQLNTEAFF.

V and J are TRBV9 and TRBJ1-4; 9 bases match TRBD1. With 4 bases clipped from V and 7 bases from J, the junction kept 8 bases outside the gene matches. In germline, CDR1 is SGDLS, CDR2 YYNGEE. The CDR3 length is 15 residues. DNA for the CDR3: TGTGCCAGCAGCCCTCGGACAGGGGACCGTGAAAAACTGTTTTTT. Its protein product is CASSPRTGDREKLFF.

This CDR3 reads CAWTGGLYNEKLFF. The CDR3 coding sequence is TGTGCCTGGACCGGAGGACTTTATAATGAAAAACTGTTTTTT. The chain links TRBV30 to TRBJ1-4, with D unresolved. Per the germline V gene, CDR1 is GTSNPN and CDR2 is SVGIG (reference sequence). The CDR3 is 14 residues long. The germline V and J ends were trimmed by 4 bases and 4 bases, with 13 bases remaining between them.